This is a list of T cell receptor beta chains from one sample in a study of blood T cell repertoires in COVID-19. Libraries were prepared by immunoSEQ multiplex PCR; TCRdb keeps only in-frame clonotypes and omits some of them. The sample consists of approximately 250,000 clones, roughly 88% of them appearing once. The source material was peripheral blood. These receptor sequences come from a man under 40 who had recovered from COVID-19. Each CDR3 is given with its conserved first and last residue. D genes are given only for firm matches. The listing skips clone size in some rows; elsewhere it reads once, few, many or a size class.

v_call	d_call	clone_size	j_call	cdr3_aa	cdr3_nt
TRBV2	TRBD1	.	TRBJ2-5	CASSVSGQGVKTQYF	TGTGCCAGCAGTGTATCGGGACAGGGGGTGAAGACCCAGTACTTC
TRBV29-1	TRBD1	.	TRBJ2-5	CSVEDTGGSETQYF	TGCAGCGTTGAAGATACAGGGGGTTCAGAGACCCAGTACTTC
TRBV5-8	.	.	TRBJ2-1	CASSEGTAPSYNEQFF	TGTGCCAGCAGCGAAGGGACTGCCCCCTCCTACAATGAGCAGTTCTTC
TRBV13	.	.	TRBJ2-3	CASRGGVDDTQYF	TGTGCCAGCAGGGGGGGAGTAGATGATACGCAGTATTTT
TRBV19	.	few	TRBJ1-5	CASSTSASNQPQHF	TGTGCCAGTAGTACCAGCGCCAGCAATCAGCCCCAGCATTTT
TRBV6-2/TRBV6-3	.	few	TRBJ2-7	CASSTDFSSSYEQYF	TGTGCCAGCAGTACGGACTTCTCCAGTTCCTACGAGCAGTACTTC
TRBV5-5	TRBD2	.	TRBJ2-1	CASSLRPGLAHEQFF	TGTGCCAGCAGCTTGAGACCCGGACTAGCACATGAGCAGTTCTTC
TRBV6-5	TRBD1	.	TRBJ1-4	CASSPDRERKLFF	TGTGCCAGCAGCCCCGACAGGGAAAGAAAACTGTTTTTT
TRBV10-3	TRBD1	few	TRBJ1-5	CAISVDRVGDQPQHF	TGTGCCATCAGCGTCGACAGGGTAGGTGATCAGCCCCAGCATTTT
TRBV23-1	.	few	TRBJ1-5	CASSQREGNPNQPQHF	TGCGCCAGCAGCCAAAGGGAGGGTAATCCCAATCAGCCCCAGCATTTT
TRBV7-7	.	once	TRBJ2-3	CASSFPGEDTQYF	TGTGCCAGCAGCTTCCCGGGGGAGGATACGCAGTATTTT
TRBV11-2	.	.	TRBJ2-2	CASSAQSRSNTGELFF	TGTGCCAGCAGCGCCCAAAGCCGTAGTAATACCGGGGAGCTGTTTTTT
TRBV7-9	TRBD1	.	TRBJ2-7	CASSSWDRDYEQYF	TGTGCCAGCAGCTCCTGGGACAGGGATTACGAGCAGTACTTC
TRBV11-3	.	.	TRBJ2-7	CASSPSGSEQYF	TGTGCCAGCAGCCCATCAGGCTCCGAGCAGTACTTC
TRBV11-2	.	.	TRBJ1-1	CASSVSETGYTEAFF	TGTGCCAGCAGCGTCTCCGAGACAGGTTACACTGAAGCTTTCTTT
TRBV7-2	.	.	TRBJ1-5	CASSSGQFNQPQHF	TGTGCCAGCAGCTCCGGACAGTTCAATCAGCCCCAGCATTTT